These T cell receptor beta chains were read from a single sample in a study of cytotoxic CD8 clonotypes in ibrutinib-treated CLL. The protocol was immunoSEQ multiplex PCR, while the TCRdb copy is restricted to in-frame clones and leaves out a portion. The sample lists more than 200,000 clones; 60% to 75% were seen once. Sample: PBMCs, taken after 24 months of ibrutinib treatment. The receptors were gathered from a human donor with chronic lymphocytic leukemia. CDR3s include the opening cysteine and the closing phenylalanine or tryptophan. Fields, in order: J gene, V gene, clone size, D gene, CDR3 protein, CDR3 DNA. A D gene is named only where the DNA matches it firmly. Not all rows give a size; the values are once, few, many and, for expanded clones, a class.

>TRBJ2-1|TRBV5-1|few|NA
CASSFGLDNEQFF
TGCGCCAGCAGCTTCGGGCTAGACAATGAGCAGTTCTTC
>TRBJ1-1|TRBV20-1|once|NA
CSAREEAEAFF
TGCAGTGCTAGAGAAGAGGCTGAAGCTTTCTTT
>TRBJ2-1|TRBV27|NA|NA
CASSLNGYNEQFF
TGTGCCAGCAGTTTAAACGGATACAATGAGCAGTTCTTC
>TRBJ1-2|TRBV6-5|NA|NA
CASSYDHGNYGYTF
TGTGCCAGCAGTTACGATCACGGAAACTATGGCTACACCTTC
>TRBJ2-7|TRBV30|NA|TRBD2
CASGGGIYEQYF
TGTGCTAGCGGGGGAGGAATCTACGAGCAGTACTTC
>TRBJ2-7|TRBV28|NA|TRBD1
CASSSGWDSHEQYF
TGTGCCAGCAGTTCCGGCTGGGACAGCCACGAGCAGTACTTC
>TRBJ2-2|TRBV27|NA|TRBD2
CASSSPGTSGYTGELFF
TGTGCCAGCAGTTCCCCGGGGACTAGCGGGTACACCGGGGAGCTGTTTTTT
>TRBJ1-1|TRBV4-3|few|NA
CASSQSRRGTEAFF
TGCGCCAGCAGCCAATCCAGGAGGGGCACTGAAGCTTTCTTT
>TRBJ2-5|TRBV5-1|NA|TRBD2
CASSLVPSGLQETQYF
TGCGCCAGCAGCTTGGTGCCTAGCGGGCTGCAAGAGACCCAGTACTTC
>TRBJ2-3|TRBV5-1|NA|TRBD2
CASSTIAGSTDTQYF
TGCGCCAGCAGCACCATAGCGGGAAGCACAGATACGCAGTATTTT
>TRBJ2-7|TRBV13|once|NA
CASSLVRDEQYF
TGTGCCAGCAGCCTGGTAAGAGACGAGCAGTACTTC
>TRBJ2-5|TRBV7-9|NA|NA
CASSLEIETQYF
TGTGCCAGCAGCCTTGAAATCGAGACCCAGTACTTC
>TRBJ1-5|TRBV5-6|once|NA
CASSLGGGTNQPQHF
TGTGCCAGCAGCTTGGGTGGGGGCACCAATCAGCCCCAGCATTTT
>TRBJ2-3|TRBV7-3|NA|NA
CASSSTTGTVWDTQYF
TGTGCCAGCAGCTCGACCACCGGGACGGTTTGGGATACGCAGTATTTT